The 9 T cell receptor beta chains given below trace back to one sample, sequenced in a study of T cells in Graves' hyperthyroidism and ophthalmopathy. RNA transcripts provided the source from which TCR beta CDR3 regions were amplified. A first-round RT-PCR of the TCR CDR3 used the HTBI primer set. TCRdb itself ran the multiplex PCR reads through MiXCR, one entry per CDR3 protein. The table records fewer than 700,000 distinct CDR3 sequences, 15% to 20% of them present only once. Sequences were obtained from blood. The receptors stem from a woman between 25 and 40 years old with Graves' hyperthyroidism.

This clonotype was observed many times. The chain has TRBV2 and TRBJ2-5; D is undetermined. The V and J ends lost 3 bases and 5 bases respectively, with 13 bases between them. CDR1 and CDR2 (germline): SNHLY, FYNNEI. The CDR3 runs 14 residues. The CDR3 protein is CASSDRTATETQYF. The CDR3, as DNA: TGTGCCAGCAGTGACCGCACGGCGACTGAGACCCAGTACTTC.

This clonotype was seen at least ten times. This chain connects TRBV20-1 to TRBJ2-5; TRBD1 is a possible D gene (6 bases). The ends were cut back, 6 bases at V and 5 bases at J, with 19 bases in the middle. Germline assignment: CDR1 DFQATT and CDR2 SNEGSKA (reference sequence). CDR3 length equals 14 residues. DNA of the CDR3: TGCAGTGCCCGCATGGAGTCAGGGGTTGAGACCCAGTACTTC. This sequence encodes CSARMESGVETQYF.

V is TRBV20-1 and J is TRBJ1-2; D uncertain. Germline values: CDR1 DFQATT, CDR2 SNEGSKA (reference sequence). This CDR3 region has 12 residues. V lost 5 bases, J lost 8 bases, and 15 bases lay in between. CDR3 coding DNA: TGCAGTGCTCGCCATTTAGTGAGGGGCTACACCTTC. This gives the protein CSARHLVRGYTF.

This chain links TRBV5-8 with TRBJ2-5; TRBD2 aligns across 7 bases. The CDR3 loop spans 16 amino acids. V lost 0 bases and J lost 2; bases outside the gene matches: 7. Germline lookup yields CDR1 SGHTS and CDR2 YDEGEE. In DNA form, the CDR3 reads TGTGCCAGCAGCTTGGTTGGGAGGGGCAATCAAGAGACCCAGTACTTC. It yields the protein CASSLVGRGNQETQYF.

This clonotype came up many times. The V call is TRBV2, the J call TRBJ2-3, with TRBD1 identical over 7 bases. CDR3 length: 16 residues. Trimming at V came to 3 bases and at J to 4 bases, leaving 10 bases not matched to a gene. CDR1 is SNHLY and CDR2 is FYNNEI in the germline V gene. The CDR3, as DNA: TGTGCCAGCAGTGAGTGGTACAGGGGCTTTTCAGATACGCAGTATTTT. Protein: CASSEWYRGFSDTQYF.

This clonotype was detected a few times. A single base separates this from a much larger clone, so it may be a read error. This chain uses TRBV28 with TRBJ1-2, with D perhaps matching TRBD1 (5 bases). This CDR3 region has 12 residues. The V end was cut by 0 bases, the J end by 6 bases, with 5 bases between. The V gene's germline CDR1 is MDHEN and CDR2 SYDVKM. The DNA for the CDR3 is TGTGCCAGCAGTTTATGGGGGCATGGCTACACCTTC. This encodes CASSLWGHGYTF.

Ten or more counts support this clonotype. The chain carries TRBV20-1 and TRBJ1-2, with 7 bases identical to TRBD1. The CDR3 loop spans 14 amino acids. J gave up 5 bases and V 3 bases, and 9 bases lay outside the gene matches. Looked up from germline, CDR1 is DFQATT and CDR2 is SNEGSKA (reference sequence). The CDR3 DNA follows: TGCAGTGCTAGGGATACAGGGGAACGGTATGGCTACACCTTC. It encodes CSARDTGERYGYTF.

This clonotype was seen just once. The chain's CDR3 is CASKGQTEAFF. CDR3 sequence (DNA): TGTGCCAGCAAGGGGCAGACTGAAGCTTTCTTT. This chain links TRBV6-2 or TRBV6-3 with TRBJ1-1; the D gene is possibly TRBD1 (5 bases). Per the germline V gene, CDR1 is MNHEY and CDR2 is SVGEGT. CDR3 size: 11 residues. Trimming cost V 7 bases and J 5 bases, with 8 bases left between them.

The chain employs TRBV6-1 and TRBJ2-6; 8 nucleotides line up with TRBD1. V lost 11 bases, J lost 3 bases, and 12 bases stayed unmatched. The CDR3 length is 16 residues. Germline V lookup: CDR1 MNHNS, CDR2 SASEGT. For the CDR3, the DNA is TGTGCCTACGGGCCAGGGGGCGCTTTTGGGGCCAACGTCCTGACTTTC. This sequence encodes CAYGPGGAFGANVLTF.